This paragraph covers one TCR beta chain sequence. This sample stems from a study of shared T cell receptors in the human thymus. Germline trimming cut 0 bases from V and 1 base from J; bases unmatched to any gene: 15. The CDR3 sequence is 20 residues long. CDR1 and CDR2 (germline): KGHSH, LQKENI. Assay: immunoSEQ multiplex PCR; the TCRdb copy retains only in-frame clones and omits some. Seen here are some 660,000 clones, around 87% observed once, and the top ten hold roughly 0.0087%. These sequences were also reported in another study, on human thymus T cells. Per that paper: Having surgery to correct congenital heart defects, healthy Finnish infants acted as the donors. Thymus specimens were resections from corrective heart surgery. What related research reported was that thymic repertoires overlapped highly among unrelated individuals.

The sequencing sample was made of thymocytes. The clonotype comes from a boy under three years old with a congenital heart defect. The rearrangement joins TRBV18 to TRBJ2-5, with TRBD2 identical over 9 bases. The CDR3 nucleotides are TGTGCCAGCTCACCACCATTTCGGCTAGCGGGGACCCCCATCCAAGAGACCCAGTACTTC. It specifies CASSPPFRLAGTPIQETQYF.